The clone carrying this TCR beta chain was picked up many times. This sample was taken from a study of neurological immune-mediated disorders. TCRdb fed the 5' RACE reads into MiXCR, producing one record per CDR3 protein. The sample has tens of thousands of distinct CDR3 sequences; 4% to 6% are singletons. Germline values: CDR1 MNHEY, CDR2 SMNVEV (reference sequence). V was clipped by 9 bases and J by 1 base, with 24 bases between them. The CDR3 covers 17 residues. The J gene is TRBJ1-2, the V gene TRBV27; D unresolved. This TCR was sampled from a man between 18 and 35 years old with multiple sclerosis. The sample taken for sequencing was PBMCs. In DNA, the CDR3 is TGTGCCAGAACCCCCGAGGGCATAAATCGGCATAACTATGGCTACACCTTC. Its translation is CARTPEGINRHNYGYTF.